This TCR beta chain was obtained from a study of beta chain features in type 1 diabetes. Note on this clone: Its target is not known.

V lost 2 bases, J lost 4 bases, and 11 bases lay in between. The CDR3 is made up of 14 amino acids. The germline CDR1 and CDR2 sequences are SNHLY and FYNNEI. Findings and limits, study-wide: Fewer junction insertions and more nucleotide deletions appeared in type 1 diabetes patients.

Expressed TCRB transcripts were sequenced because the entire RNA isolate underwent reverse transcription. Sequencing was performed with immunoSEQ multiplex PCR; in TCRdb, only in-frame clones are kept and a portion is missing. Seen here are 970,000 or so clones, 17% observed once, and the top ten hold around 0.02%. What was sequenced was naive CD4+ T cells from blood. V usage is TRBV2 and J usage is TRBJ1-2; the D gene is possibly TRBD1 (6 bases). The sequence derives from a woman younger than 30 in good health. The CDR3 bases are TGTGCCAGCAGTGAATTCGGGACACGCTATGGCTACACCTTC. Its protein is CASSEFGTRYGYTF.